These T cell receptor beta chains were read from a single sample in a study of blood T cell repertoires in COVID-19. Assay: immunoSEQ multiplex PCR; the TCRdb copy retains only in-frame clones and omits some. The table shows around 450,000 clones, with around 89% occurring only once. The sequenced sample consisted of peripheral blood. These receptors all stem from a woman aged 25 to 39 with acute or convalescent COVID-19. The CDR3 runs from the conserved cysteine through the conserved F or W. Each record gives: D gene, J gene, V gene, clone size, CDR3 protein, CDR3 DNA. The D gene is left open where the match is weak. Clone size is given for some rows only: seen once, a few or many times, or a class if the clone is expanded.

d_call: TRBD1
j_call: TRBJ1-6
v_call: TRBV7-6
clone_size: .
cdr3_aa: CASSSRTGGRGSPLHF
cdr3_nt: TGTGCCAGCAGCTCCCGGACAGGGGGACGTGGTTCACCCCTCCACTTT

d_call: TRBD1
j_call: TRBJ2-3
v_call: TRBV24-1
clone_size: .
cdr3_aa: CAAGGSTDTQYF
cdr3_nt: TGTGCCGCAGGGGGTAGCACAGATACGCAGTATTTT

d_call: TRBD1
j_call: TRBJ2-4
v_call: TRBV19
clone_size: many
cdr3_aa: CASSSDRGPKNIQYF
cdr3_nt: TGTGCCAGTAGTTCCGACAGGGGACCCAAAAACATTCAGTACTTC

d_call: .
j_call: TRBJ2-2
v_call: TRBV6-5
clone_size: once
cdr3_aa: CASTGVAGELFF
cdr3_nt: TGTGCCAGCACGGGGGTGGCCGGGGAGCTGTTTTTT

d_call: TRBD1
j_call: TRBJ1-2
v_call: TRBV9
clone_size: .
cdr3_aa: CASSAMGQGYGYTF
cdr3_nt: TGTGCCAGCAGCGCCATGGGACAGGGCTATGGCTACACCTTC

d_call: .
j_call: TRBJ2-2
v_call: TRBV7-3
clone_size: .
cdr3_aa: CASSTVVSGELFF
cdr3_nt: TGTGCCAGCAGCACAGTGGTATCCGGGGAGCTGTTTTTT

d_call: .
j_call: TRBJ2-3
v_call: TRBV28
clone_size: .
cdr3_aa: CASTYTWGGTDTQYF
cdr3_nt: TGTGCCAGCACCTATACGTGGGGGGGCACAGATACGCAGTATTTT

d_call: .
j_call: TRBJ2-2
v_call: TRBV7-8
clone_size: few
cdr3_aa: CASSFGGENTGELFF
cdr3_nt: TGTGCCAGCAGCTTCGGAGGAGAGAACACCGGGGAGCTGTTTTTT

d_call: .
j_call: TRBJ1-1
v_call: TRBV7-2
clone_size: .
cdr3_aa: CASSYKAKLNTEAFF
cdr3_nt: TGTGCCAGCAGCTATAAAGCTAAACTGAACACTGAAGCTTTCTTT

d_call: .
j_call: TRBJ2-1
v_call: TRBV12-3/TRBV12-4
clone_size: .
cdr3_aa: CASSLGGINEQFF
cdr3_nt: TGTGCCAGCAGTTTAGGCGGGATCAATGAGCAGTTCTTC

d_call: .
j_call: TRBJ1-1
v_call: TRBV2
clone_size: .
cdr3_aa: CASRAIMNTEAFF
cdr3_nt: TGTGCCAGCAGGGCCATCATGAACACTGAAGCTTTCTTT

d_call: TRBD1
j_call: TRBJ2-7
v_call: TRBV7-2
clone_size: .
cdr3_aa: CASSLTPGTGTYEQYF
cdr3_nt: TGTGCCAGCAGCCTAACGCCCGGGACAGGGACCTACGAGCAGTACTTC

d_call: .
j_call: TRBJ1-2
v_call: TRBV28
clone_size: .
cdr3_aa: CASSLAHLQGEGYTF
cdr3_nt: TGTGCCAGCAGTTTGGCCCACCTACAGGGAGAGGGCTACACCTTC

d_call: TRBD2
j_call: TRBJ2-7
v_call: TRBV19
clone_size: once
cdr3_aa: CASSIMASGVYEQYF
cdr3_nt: TGTGCCAGTAGTATAATGGCTAGCGGGGTCTACGAGCAGTACTTC

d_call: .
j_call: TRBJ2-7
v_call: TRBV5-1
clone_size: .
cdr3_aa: CASSLGNYEQYF
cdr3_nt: TGCGCCAGCAGCTTGGGTAACTACGAGCAGTACTTC

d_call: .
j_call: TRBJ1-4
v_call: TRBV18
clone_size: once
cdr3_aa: CASSPVSRGNEKLFF
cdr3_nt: TGTGCCAGCTCACCAGTGTCCAGGGGTAATGAAAAACTGTTTTTT

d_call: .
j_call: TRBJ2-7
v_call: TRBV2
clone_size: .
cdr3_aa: CASSETGRGIKQYF
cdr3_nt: TGTGCCAGCAGTGAAACGGGCAGGGGAATAAAACAGTACTTC

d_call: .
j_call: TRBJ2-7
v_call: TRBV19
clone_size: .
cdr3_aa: CASSTATAAAYEQYF
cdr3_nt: TGTGCCAGTAGTACCGCGACAGCCGCGGCCTACGAGCAGTACTTC

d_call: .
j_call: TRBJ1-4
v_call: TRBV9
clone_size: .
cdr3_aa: CASSAGTGGKLFF
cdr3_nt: TGTGCCAGCAGCGCCGGGACTGGTGGAAAACTGTTTTTT

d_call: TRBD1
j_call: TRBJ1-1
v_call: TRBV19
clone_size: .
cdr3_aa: CASSTPGQVNTEAFF
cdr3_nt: TGTGCCAGTAGCACTCCGGGACAGGTGAACACTGAAGCTTTCTTT

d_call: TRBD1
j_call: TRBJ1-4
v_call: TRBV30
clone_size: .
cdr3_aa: CAWSVPKTGGAEKLFF
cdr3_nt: TGTGCCTGGAGTGTCCCGAAGACAGGGGGGGCGGAAAAACTGTTTTTT

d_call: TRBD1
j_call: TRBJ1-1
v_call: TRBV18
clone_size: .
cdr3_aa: CASSPSQTGPEAFF
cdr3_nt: TGTGCCAGCTCACCGAGTCAGACAGGGCCTGAAGCTTTCTTT

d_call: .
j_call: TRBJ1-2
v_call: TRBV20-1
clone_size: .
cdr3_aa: CSVAGYGYTF
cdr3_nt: TGCAGTGTGGCGGGTTATGGCTACACCTTC

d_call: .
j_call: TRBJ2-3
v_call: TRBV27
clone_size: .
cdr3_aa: CASSFAGSTDTQYF
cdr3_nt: TGTGCCAGCAGTTTCGCAGGGTCGACAGATACGCAGTATTTT

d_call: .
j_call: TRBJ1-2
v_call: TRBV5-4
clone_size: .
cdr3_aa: CASSARVFGGYTF
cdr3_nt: TGTGCCAGCAGCGCCAGGGTTTTCGGTGGCTACACCTTC

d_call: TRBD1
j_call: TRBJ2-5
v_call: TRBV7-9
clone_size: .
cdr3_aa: CASSSRTGPETQYF
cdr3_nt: TGTGCCAGCAGCTCCAGGACAGGCCCCGAGACCCAGTACTTC

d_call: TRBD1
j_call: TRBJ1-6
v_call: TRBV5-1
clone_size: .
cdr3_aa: CASSLSGQGYSPLHF
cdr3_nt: TGCGCCAGCAGCTTATCGGGACAGGGGTATTCACCCCTCCACTTT

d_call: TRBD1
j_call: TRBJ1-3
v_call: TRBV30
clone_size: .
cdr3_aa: CAWSGRDRGITIYF
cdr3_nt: TGTGCCTGGAGTGGCCGGGACAGGGGAATCACCATATATTTT

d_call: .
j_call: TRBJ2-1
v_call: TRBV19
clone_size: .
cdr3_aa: CASNSGTLLNEQFF
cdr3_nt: TGTGCCAGCAACTCCGGGACATTACTGAATGAGCAGTTCTTC

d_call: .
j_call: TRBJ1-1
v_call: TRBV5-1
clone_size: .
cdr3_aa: CASIQGTEAFF
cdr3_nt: TGCGCCAGCATTCAGGGCACTGAAGCTTTCTTT

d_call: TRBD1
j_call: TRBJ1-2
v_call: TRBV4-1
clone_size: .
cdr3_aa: CASRRIGGGGVSGYTF
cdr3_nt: TGCGCCAGCAGACGGATAGGTGGAGGGGGCGTCAGTGGCTACACCTTC

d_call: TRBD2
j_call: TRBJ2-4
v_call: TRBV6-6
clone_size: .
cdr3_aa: CASNGSGGFKNIQYF
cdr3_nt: TGTGCCAGCAACGGTAGCGGGGGGTTCAAAAACATTCAGTACTTC

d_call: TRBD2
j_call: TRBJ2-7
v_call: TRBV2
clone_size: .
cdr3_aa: CASSGTSGPYEQYF
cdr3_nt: TGTGCCAGCAGCGGGACTAGCGGTCCCTACGAGCAGTACTTC

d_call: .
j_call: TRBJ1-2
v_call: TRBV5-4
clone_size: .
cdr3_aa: CASSLAGILNGYTF
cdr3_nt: TGTGCCAGCAGCTTGGCAGGGATTCTCAATGGCTACACCTTC

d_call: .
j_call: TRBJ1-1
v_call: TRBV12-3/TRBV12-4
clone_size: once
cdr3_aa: CASSPQVGTEAFF
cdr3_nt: TGTGCCAGCAGTCCCCAGGTAGGCACTGAAGCTTTCTTT

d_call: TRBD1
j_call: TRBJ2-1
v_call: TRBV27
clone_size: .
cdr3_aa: CASSLLDRVDNEQFF
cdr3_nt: TGTGCCAGCAGTCTCCTAGACAGGGTAGACAATGAGCAGTTCTTC

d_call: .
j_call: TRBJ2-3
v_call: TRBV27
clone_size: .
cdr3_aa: CASSSTWGSGDTQYF
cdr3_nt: TGTGCCAGCAGTTCTACCTGGGGTAGCGGAGATACGCAGTATTTT

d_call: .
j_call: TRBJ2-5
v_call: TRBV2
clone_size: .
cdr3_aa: CASRFQGPQETQYF
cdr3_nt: TGTGCCAGCAGATTCCAGGGGCCTCAAGAGACCCAGTACTTC

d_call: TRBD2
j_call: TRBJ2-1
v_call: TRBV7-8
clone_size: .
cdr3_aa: CASSFLAGGPDEQFF
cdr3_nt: TGTGCCAGCAGCTTTCTAGCGGGGGGGCCGGATGAGCAGTTCTTC

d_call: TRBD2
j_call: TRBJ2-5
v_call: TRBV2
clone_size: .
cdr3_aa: CASRIWTSGLETQYF
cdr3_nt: TGTGCCAGCAGAATATGGACTAGCGGGTTAGAGACCCAGTACTTC

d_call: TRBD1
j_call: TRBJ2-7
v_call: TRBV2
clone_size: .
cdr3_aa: CAQGTASYEQYF
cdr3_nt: TGTGCCCAGGGGACAGCCTCCTACGAGCAGTACTTC

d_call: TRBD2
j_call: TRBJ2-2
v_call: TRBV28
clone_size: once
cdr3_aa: CASSFPGTSGGSGELFF
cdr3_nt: TGTGCCAGCAGTTTCCCGGGGACTAGCGGGGGATCCGGGGAGCTGTTTTTT

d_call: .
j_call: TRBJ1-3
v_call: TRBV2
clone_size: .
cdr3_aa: CASAPEVYGNTIYF
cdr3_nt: TGTGCCAGTGCCCCAGAGGTCTATGGAAACACCATATATTTT

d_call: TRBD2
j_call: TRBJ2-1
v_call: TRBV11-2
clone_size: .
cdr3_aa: CASSSNRDYSYNEQFF
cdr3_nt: TGTGCCAGCAGCTCGAACCGGGACTACTCCTACAATGAGCAGTTCTTC

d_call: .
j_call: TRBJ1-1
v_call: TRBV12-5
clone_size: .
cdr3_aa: CASGFRRGTEAFF
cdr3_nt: TGTGCTAGTGGTTTCCGCCGGGGAACTGAAGCTTTCTTT

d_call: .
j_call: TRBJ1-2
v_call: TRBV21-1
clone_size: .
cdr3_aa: CASRRTGGYGYTF
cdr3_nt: TGTGCCAGCAGAAGGACAGGGGGCTATGGCTACACCTTC

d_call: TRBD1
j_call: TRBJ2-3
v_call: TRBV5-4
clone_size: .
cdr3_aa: CASSRTGTGPDTQYF
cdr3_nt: TGTGCCAGCAGCCGCACCGGGACAGGGCCAGATACGCAGTATTTT